This TCR beta chain was observed in a study of CD8 T cells in Susac syndrome. Findings and caveats of the study: The TCR sequencing and HLA analysis in the study involved a relatively small number of individuals, as the study acknowledged.

Concerning this clonotype itself: Its target is unknown.

Sequencing of TCR beta drew on CD8+ and CD4+ T cells from blood. Through negative isolation, CD4+ and CD8+ T cells were obtained, while TEMRA cells were enriched using FACS. RNA totalling roughly 0.5 to 1 ug underwent reverse transcription with random hexamers. TCR beta CDR3 was amplified by immunoSEQ covering 54 Vbeta and 13 Jbeta. TCRdb redid the calling of the immunoSEQ multiplex PCR reads with MiXCR, one entry per CDR3 protein. The profile shows 300,000 to 350,000 distinct CDR3 sequences, about 91% of them singletons. The sequence was collected from a human donor with multiple sclerosis. Material: CD4+ T cells from PBMCs.

The CDR3 region has the DNA TGTGCCAGCACCGGGGTTGCGCAAGAGACCCAGTACTTC. Protein product: CASTGVAQETQYF. The rearrangement uses TRBV7-9 and TRBJ2-5; maybe TRBD2 (5 bases). CDR1 and CDR2 (germline): SEHNR, FQNEAQ (reference sequence). The CDR3 loop spans 13 amino acids. V lost 7 bases and J 2 bases, leaving 11 bases between the germline ends.